What follows describes a single T cell receptor (beta chain). No antigen is known for it. The entry originates in a study of CD8+ T cells in alopecia areata. Study-level points and caveats: Sharing of TCRs across patients appeared less clear than in mice, possibly for HLA-related reasons. Scalp sequencing captures resident alphabeta T cells of normal skin too.

It was cDNA, reverse transcribed from extracted RNA, that served as the sequencing template. Repertoires were generated with immunoSEQ multiplex PCR, while TCRdb's copy carries only in-frame clones and drops some. The data show about 82,000 clones, with just over 50% seen just once and about 6% held by the top ten. CDR3 length: 15 residues. Germline loops: CDR1 MGHRA, CDR2 YSYEKL. With 4 bases clipped from V and 7 bases from J, the junction kept 9 bases outside the gene matches. The sequence was obtained from a human donor with alopecia areata. The sequenced material came from NKG2D-high CD8+ T cells sorted from blood. The genes are TRBV4-1 and TRBJ1-5; 8 positions match TRBD1. The CDR3 here is CASSLGQGGRQPQHF. In DNA, the CDR3 is TGCGCCAGCAGCCTTGGACAGGGTGGTAGGCAGCCCCAGCATTTT.